The present TCR beta chain was sequenced within a study of T cell responses to AZD1222 COVID-19 vaccine. Overall study results and limits: Donors were mostly white British, more females; clonal diversity possibly underestimated. Only 5 or 6 individuals given AZD1222 were seropositive at baseline. Dominant CD4 TCR responses targeted spike regions 160-218 and 743-854.

Sequenced by immunoSEQ multiplex PCR; TCRdb stores in-frame clones only, minus some. In the table there are 150,000 to 200,000 clones, approximately 88% of which are singletons. As for this clone: Its antigen is undetermined.

The ends were cut back, 7 bases at V and 1 base at J, with 8 bases in the middle. This CDR3 region has 13 residues. Germline V CDR1 and CDR2: MDHEN, SYDVKM. This chain joins TRBV28 and TRBJ1-5, with a possible D match to TRBD1 (5 bases). Sequences were derived from peripheral blood, sampled 28 days after the second AZD1222 dose. This clonotype originated in an adult who received the AZD1222 COVID-19 vaccine. CDR3 protein: CASTGRSNQPQHF. Written as DNA, the CDR3 is TGTGCCAGCACGGGACGGAGCAATCAGCCCCAGCATTTT.